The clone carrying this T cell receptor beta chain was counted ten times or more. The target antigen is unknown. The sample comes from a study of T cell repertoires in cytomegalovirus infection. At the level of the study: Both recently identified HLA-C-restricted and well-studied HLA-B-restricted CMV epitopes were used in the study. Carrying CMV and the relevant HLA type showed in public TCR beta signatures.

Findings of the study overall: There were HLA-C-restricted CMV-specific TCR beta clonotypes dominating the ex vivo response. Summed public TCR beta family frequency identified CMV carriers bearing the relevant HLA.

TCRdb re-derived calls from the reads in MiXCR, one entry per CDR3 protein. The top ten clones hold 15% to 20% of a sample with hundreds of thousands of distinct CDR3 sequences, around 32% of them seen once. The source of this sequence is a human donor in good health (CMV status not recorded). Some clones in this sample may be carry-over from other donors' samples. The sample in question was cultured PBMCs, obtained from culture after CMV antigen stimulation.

The CDR3 is CASSSRDRLYEQYF. The DNA of the CDR3 is TGTGCCAGCAGCTCCCGGGACAGACTCTACGAGCAGTACTTC. The chain uses TRBV7-2 and TRBJ2-7, with TRBD1 matching 7 bases. After removal of 4 bases from V and 3 bases from J, the junction contained 6 bases not matched to a gene. This CDR3 region has 14 residues. The germline gives CDR1 SGHTA, CDR2 FQGNSA.